This T cell receptor (beta chain) was recovered during a study of T-cell reconstitution after alpha-beta-depleted transplantation in children. V gave up 3 bases and J gave up 5 bases; unmatched junction bases: 2. This CDR3 is built from 13 residues. Germline values: CDR1 DFQATT, CDR2 SNEGSKA (reference sequence). This clonotype has a count of ten or more. TCRbeta library construction was performed incorporating unique molecular identifiers. TCRdb processed the PCR reads anew with MiXCR; each CDR3 protein has one entry. This sample yields around 680,000 distinct CDR3 sequences, of which 16% are seen a single time; about 1.1% belongs to the top ten.

The receptor was derived from a human donor who donated a stem cell graft to a child with acute myeloid leukemia. This sample comprised PBMCs from the stem cell graft donor, obtained from the stem cell graft. The chain carries TRBV20-1 and TRBJ2-5; 11 nucleotides align to TRBD2. CDR3 in amino acids: CSASTSGGETQYF. In nucleotides, the CDR3 is TGCAGTGCTAGCACTAGCGGGGGTGAGACCCAGTACTTC.